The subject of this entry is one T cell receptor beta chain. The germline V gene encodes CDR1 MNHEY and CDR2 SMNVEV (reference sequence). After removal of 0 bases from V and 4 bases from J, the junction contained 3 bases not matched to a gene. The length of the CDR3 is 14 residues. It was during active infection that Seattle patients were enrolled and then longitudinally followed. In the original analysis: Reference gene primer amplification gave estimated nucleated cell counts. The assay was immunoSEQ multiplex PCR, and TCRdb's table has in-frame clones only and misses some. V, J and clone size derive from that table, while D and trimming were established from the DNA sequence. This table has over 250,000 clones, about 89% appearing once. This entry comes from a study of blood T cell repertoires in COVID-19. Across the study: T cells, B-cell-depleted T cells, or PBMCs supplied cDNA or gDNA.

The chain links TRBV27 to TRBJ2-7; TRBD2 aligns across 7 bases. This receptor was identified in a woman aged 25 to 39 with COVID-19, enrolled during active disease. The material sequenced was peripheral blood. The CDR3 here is CASSLSGGGYEQYF. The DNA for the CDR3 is TGTGCCAGCAGTTTATCTGGGGGGGGTTACGAGCAGTACTTC.